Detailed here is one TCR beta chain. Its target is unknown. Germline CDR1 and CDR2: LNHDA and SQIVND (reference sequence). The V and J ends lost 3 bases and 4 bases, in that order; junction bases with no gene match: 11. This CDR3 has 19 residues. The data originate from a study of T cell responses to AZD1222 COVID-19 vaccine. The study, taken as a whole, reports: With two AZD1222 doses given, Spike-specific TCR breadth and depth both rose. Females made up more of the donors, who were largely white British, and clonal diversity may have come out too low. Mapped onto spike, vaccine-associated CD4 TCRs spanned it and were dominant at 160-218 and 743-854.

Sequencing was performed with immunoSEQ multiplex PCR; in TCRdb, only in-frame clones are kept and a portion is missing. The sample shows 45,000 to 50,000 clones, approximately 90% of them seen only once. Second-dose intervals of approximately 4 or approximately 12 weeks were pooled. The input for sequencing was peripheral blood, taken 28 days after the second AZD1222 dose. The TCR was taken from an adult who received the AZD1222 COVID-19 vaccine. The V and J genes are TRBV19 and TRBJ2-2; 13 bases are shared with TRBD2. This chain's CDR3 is CASSINRLAGGPRTGELFF. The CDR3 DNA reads TGTGCCAGTAGTATCAATCGACTAGCGGGAGGCCCCCGCACCGGGGAGCTGTTTTTT.